This TCR beta chain was retrieved from a study of T cell repertoires in cytomegalovirus infection. Study conclusions and caveats: HLA-C-restricted CMV-specific TCR beta clonotypes were dominant in the ex vivo response.

MiXCR was run by TCRdb on the reads, yielding one entry per CDR3 protein. The data show 250,000 to 350,000 distinct CDR3 sequences, roughly 25% seen once. Germline CDR1 and CDR2: SGHTA and FQGTGA. Trimming stripped 5 bases from V and 0 bases from J, with 8 bases between. The CDR3 covers 14 residues. This clonotype was seen ten or more times. Its antigen is as yet unknown. This TCR was recovered from a human donor in good health (CMV status not recorded). Some clones in this sample may be carry-over from other donors' samples. Sequenced sample: PBMCs. The chain links TRBV7-3 to TRBJ2-1; D perhaps matches TRBD2 (6 bases). The CDR3 sequence is CASSQTSSYNEQFF. The CDR3 nucleotides are TGTGCCAGCAGCCAGACTAGCTCCTACAATGAGCAGTTCTTC.